Below are 30 T cell receptor beta chains sequenced from a single sample in a study of glioma-infiltrating T cells after dendritic cell vaccination. This table comes from immunoSEQ multiplex PCR, and its TCRdb copy is limited to in-frame clones, with some not included. The table lists over 90,000 clones, about four fifths of them singletons. This specimen was blood, taken before dendritic cell vaccination. These receptors were obtained from a human donor with glioblastoma.

The rearrangement joins TRBV5-4 to TRBJ2-7; TRBD1 might be the D (6 bases). Germline V gene sequence: CDR1 SGHNT, CDR2 YYREEE (reference sequence). Deletions cut 1 base from V and 4 bases from J, with 6 bases between. CDR3 length equals 12 residues. CDR3 coding DNA: TGTGCCAGCAGCTTGACAGGGTACGAGCAGTACTTC. This gives the protein CASSLTGYEQYF. Using reference TRBV5-4 and TRBJ2-7 for the parts outside the CDR3, the full variable domain is ETGVTQSPTHLIKTRGQQVTLRCSSQSGHNTVSWYQQALGQGPQFIFQYYREEENGRGNFPPRFSGLQFPNYSSELNVNALELDDSALYLCASSLTGYEQYFGPGTRLTVT.

CDR3 in DNA: TGCGCCAGCAGCCCGTACCCGGGAGAGGGCCTCGAGCAGTACTTC. Translating it yields CASSPYPGEGLEQYF. This chain connects TRBV4-3 to TRBJ2-7; the D gene is possibly TRBD2 (6 bases). The CDR3 consists of 15 residues. The germline CDR1 and CDR2 sequences are LGHNA and YSLEER. V lost 4 bases and J lost 6, with 19 bases in between.

The genes are TRBV11-3 and TRBJ2-1, with 8 positions matching TRBD1. CDR1 and CDR2 (germline): SGHNT, YENEEA. V was pared by 5 bases and J by 15 bases, with 12 bases of the junction left unmatched. The CDR3 sequence is 13 residues long. CDR3 in amino acids: CASSIPDRASPFF. CDR3 nucleotides: TGTGCCAGCAGCATACCGGACAGGGCGAGTCCGTTCTTC.

In its sample, this clone was seen once. The chain uses TRBV13 and TRBJ2-1, with D unclear. Germline V gene sequence: CDR1 PRHDT, CDR2 FYEKMQ (reference sequence). Trimming took off 2 bases at V and 2 bases at J, with 10 bases between the two ends. CDR3 length: 15 residues. CDR3 sequence (DNA): TGTGCCAGCAGCTTACTGACAACCCCCTACAATGAGCAGTTCTTC. This codes for CASSLLTTPYNEQFF.

Details on this clone: The junction differs from germline at one of its ends, possibly a read error. Here the CDR3 reads CASTLSAGPYEQYF. The DNA of the CDR3 is TGCGCCAGCACCTTGTCGGCAGGGCCCTACGAGCAGTACTTC. The V gene is TRBV5-1, the J gene TRBJ2-7; possibly TRBD1 for D (5 bases). Germline V gene lookup returns CDR1 SGHRS and CDR2 YFSETQ. The CDR3 totals 14 residues.

The chain recombines TRBV30 with TRBJ1-3; 9 bases are shared with TRBD1. Trimming took 5 bases from V and 0 from J; bases not matched to a gene: 2. The CDR3 is made up of 14 amino acids. In germline, CDR1 is GTSNPN, CDR2 SVGIG (reference sequence). In DNA, the CDR3 is TGTGCCTGGGGACAGGGGTACTCTGGAAACACCATATATTTT. Its translation is CAWGQGYSGNTIYF. Together with reference TRBV30 and TRBJ1-3, the CDR3 gives the full variable domain: SQTIHQWPATLVQPVGSPLSLECTVEGTSNPNLYWYRQAAGRGLQLLFYSVGIGQISSEVPQNLSASRPQDRQFILSSKKLLLSDSGFYLCAWGQGYSGNTIYFGEGSWLTVV.

The chain has TRBV5-6 and TRBJ2-5, with 13 bases matching TRBD2. Germline CDR1 is SGHDT and CDR2 is YYEEEE. The trim removed 4 bases at V and 1 base at J, leaving 4 bases unmatched. The CDR3 totals 16 residues. This CDR3 is CASSPRLAGGQETQYF. The CDR3 region has the DNA TGTGCCAGCAGCCCGCGACTAGCGGGGGGCCAAGAGACCCAGTACTTC.

Only one count was recorded for this clone. The rearrangement links TRBV2 to TRBJ1-1; no reliable D call. The V end was cut by 7 bases, the J end by 4 bases, with 7 bases between. This CDR3 contains 11 residues. The germline V gene has CDR1 SNHLY and CDR2 FYNNEI. CDR3 loop: CASTTRTEAFF. The CDR3 coding sequence is TGTGCCAGCACGACTCGCACTGAAGCTTTCTTT. The variable domain in full, completed from reference TRBV2 and TRBJ1-1, reads EPEVTQTPSHQVTQMGQEVILRCVPISNHLYFYWYRQILGQKVEFLVSFYNNEISEKSEIFDDQFSVERPDGSNFTLKIRSTKLEDSAMYFCASTTRTEAFFGQGTRLTVV.

The J gene is TRBJ1-2, the V gene TRBV5-1, with 7 bases matching TRBD1. Trimming at V came to 4 bases and at J to 8 bases, leaving 5 bases not matched to a gene. Germline CDR1 and CDR2: SGHRS and YFSETQ. This CDR3 comprises 12 residues. The CDR3 DNA reads TGCGCCAGCAGCCGGACAGGAACGGGCTACACCTTC. Amino acid sequence: CASSRTGTGYTF.

The chain carries TRBV7-8 and TRBJ1-1; no firm D call. The CDR3 spans 14 residues. V was pared by 4 bases and J by 1 base, with 10 bases between. Germline V gene data show CDR1 as SGHVS and CDR2 as FQNEAQ. As DNA, the CDR3 is TGTGCCAGCAGCTGGGAGCGGGGGAACACTGAAGCTTTCTTT. Translation gives CASSWERGNTEAFF.

This chain uses TRBV29-1 with TRBJ1-2, with 7 nucleotides matching TRBD1. The germline CDR1 and CDR2 sequences are SQVTM and ANQGSEA. The V gene end was trimmed by 0 bases and the J gene end by 4 bases; junction bases not matched to a gene: 8. The CDR3 length is 15 residues. CDR3 protein: CSVEDRRGLFYGYTF. CDR3 sequence (DNA): TGCAGCGTTGAAGATCGTAGGGGGCTTTTCTATGGCTACACCTTC.

V and J are TRBV7-2 and TRBJ2-1, with 8 bases matching TRBD2. CDR3 length: 13 residues. Germline CDR1 reads SGHTA; CDR2 reads FQGNSA. After removal of 3 bases from V and 9 bases from J, the junction contained 4 bases not matched to a gene. The CDR3 sequence: CASSLSGGTEQFF. The CDR3 DNA sequence: TGTGCCAGCAGCTTGAGCGGGGGAACTGAGCAGTTCTTC.

The chain is built from TRBV4-2 and TRBJ2-1; 7 bases are shared with TRBD2. This CDR3 comprises 17 residues. J was trimmed by 0 bases and V by 5 bases; bases with no gene match: 10. From germline, CDR1 is LGHNA and CDR2 YNFKEQ. This CDR3 is CASSSETSGGSYNEQFF. The CDR3 DNA reads TGTGCCAGCAGCTCAGAAACGTCGGGGGGCTCCTACAATGAGCAGTTCTTC.

This clone turned up a few times. The chain carries TRBV11-1 and TRBJ1-2, with 8 bases identical to TRBD1. J gave up 2 bases and V 5 bases, and 4 bases lay outside the gene matches. Germline V gives CDR1 SGHAT, CDR2 FQDESV (reference sequence). The length of the CDR3 is 14 residues. DNA of the CDR3: TGTGCCAGCAGCCAAAACAGGGGGAACTATGGCTACACCTTC. Amino acids: CASSQNRGNYGYTF.

The rearrangement joins TRBV7-9 to TRBJ2-5; 9 bases are a match to TRBD1. The CDR3 is 15 residues long. CDR1 and CDR2 (germline): SEHNR, FQNEAQ (reference sequence). V shed 5 bases, J shed 5 bases, and the junction held 9 bases outside the gene matches. The CDR3 region is CASSALTGGYETQYF. CDR3 coding DNA: TGTGCCAGCAGCGCCCTCACAGGGGGCTATGAGACCCAGTACTTC.

This rearrangement joins TRBV29-1 to TRBJ2-1; TRBD2 agrees at 7 bases. The CDR3 has 14 residues. V trimming: 3 bases; J trimming: 5 bases; junction bases outside the gene matches: 7. Germline V gene lookup returns CDR1 SQVTM and CDR2 ANQGSEA. The CDR3 sequence: CSVDTSGTNNEQFF. The CDR3 DNA follows: TGCAGCGTTGATACGTCCGGGACTAACAATGAGCAGTTCTTC.

This clone has only one observation. The chain is built from TRBV5-6 and TRBJ1-1; 10 bases are a match to TRBD1. CDR3 length: 14 residues. Germline values: CDR1 SGHDT, CDR2 YYEEEE. J was trimmed by 11 bases and V by 3 bases; bases with no gene match: 10. The CDR3 loop is CASSSGQGNVVAFF. The CDR3 coding sequence is TGTGCCAGCAGCTCGGGACAGGGGAACGTGGTCGCTTTCTTT.

The J gene is TRBJ2-1, the V gene TRBV4-1, with D perhaps TRBD2 (5 bases). The CDR3 has 13 residues. V was pared by 1 base and J by 9 bases, with 10 bases between. Germline loops: CDR1 MGHRA, CDR2 YSYEKL. DNA of the CDR3: TGCGCCAGCAGCCAAGTCAGGAGGACTGAGCAGTTCTTC. Translation: CASSQVRRTEQFF.

The chain employs TRBV7-9 and TRBJ1-5, with 7 bases that match TRBD1. V trimming: 5 bases; J trimming: 1 base; junction bases outside the gene matches: 2. Germline lookup yields CDR1 SEHNR and CDR2 FQNEAQ (reference sequence). This CDR3 contains 14 residues. The DNA for the CDR3 is TGTGCCAGCAGCAGACAGGGAAGCAATCAGCCCCAGCATTTT. Amino acid sequence: CASSRQGSNQPQHF.

The genes are TRBV28 and TRBJ1-1; 7 nucleotides agree with TRBD1. This CDR3 comprises 16 residues. Looked up from germline, CDR1 is MDHEN and CDR2 is SYDVKM. V lost 2 bases to trimming and J lost 5 bases; unmatched junction nucleotides: 11. The CDR3 spells CASSLSSGGGNTEAFF. DNA for the CDR3: TGTGCCAGCAGTTTAAGCTCTGGAGGGGGCAATACTGAAGCTTTCTTT.

This chain joins TRBV7-8 and TRBJ2-1, with TRBD2 matching over 14 bases. Germline assignment: CDR1 SGHVS and CDR2 FQNEAQ. Germline trimming cut 5 bases from V and 5 bases from J; bases unmatched to any gene: 8. This CDR3 comprises 17 residues. The CDR3 sequence: CASSGRLAGGDHNEQFF. CDR3 bases: TGTGCCAGCAGCGGGAGACTAGCGGGGGGGGATCACAATGAGCAGTTCTTC. The full variable domain, with the rest looked up from reference TRBV7-8 and TRBJ2-1, is GAGVSQSPRYKVAKRGQDVALRCDPISGHVSLFWYQQALGQGPEFLTYFQNEAQLDKSGLPSDRFFAERPEGSVSTLKIQRTQQEDSAVYLCASSGRLAGGDHNEQFFGPGTRLTVL.

V usage is TRBV18 and J usage is TRBJ1-1, with D possibly matching TRBD1 (5 bases). There are 16 residues in the CDR3. Germline values: CDR1 KGHSH, CDR2 LQKENI. V was cut by 3 bases and J by 0 bases, with 14 bases left in between. CDR3 sequence (DNA): TGTGCCAGCTCACCTCAAAGGGGCAGACTGAACACTGAAGCTTTCTTT. This translates into CASSPQRGRLNTEAFF.

V and J are TRBV27 and TRBJ2-1, with a weak D call TRBD1 (6 bases). The CDR3 runs 18 residues. V dropped 6 bases and J dropped 3 bases, with 24 bases sitting between them. The germline V gene has CDR1 MNHEY and CDR2 SMNVEV (reference sequence). CDR3 nucleotides: TGTGCCAGCAGCCGACCCCCGACAGGCGGGCCGCGCTACAATGAGCAGTTCTTC. Amino acids: CASSRPPTGGPRYNEQFF.

V is TRBV5-1 and J is TRBJ2-7; 8 bases align to TRBD2. There are 13 residues in the CDR3. The germline V gene encodes CDR1 SGHRS and CDR2 YFSETQ. With V trimmed by 4 bases and J by 3 bases, 3 bases remained unmatched. The CDR3 coding sequence is TGCGCCAGCAGCCTCCGGGGGGGCTACGAGCAGTACTTC. It encodes CASSLRGGYEQYF.

This clone occurred once. Here the CDR3 DNA reads TGTGCCATCCCGTACAGTGGAGGACTAGCGGGGGGCGCGAGCACCGGGGAGCTGTTTTTT. Translated, it gives CAIPYSGGLAGGASTGELFF. The rearrangement joins TRBV10-3 to TRBJ2-2, with 14 nucleotides matching TRBD2. The ends lost 8 bases at V and 4 bases at J; junction bases unmatched: 18. This CDR3 contains 20 residues. Germline V lookup: CDR1 ENHRY, CDR2 SYGVKD.

The chain combines TRBV30 with TRBJ2-7; TRBD2 aligns across 12 bases. The CDR3 sequence is 17 residues long. The trim removed 2 bases at V and 5 bases at J, leaving 13 bases unmatched. Per the germline V gene, CDR1 is GTSNPN and CDR2 is SVGIG (reference sequence). The CDR3 nucleotides read TGTGCCTGGAGTCCACAATCTAGCGGGGGGGCTCCCCACGAGCAGTACTTC. This sequence encodes CAWSPQSSGGAPHEQYF.

This sequence joins TRBV6-6 and TRBJ1-1; D not certain. CDR3 length equals 15 residues. V was trimmed by 2 bases and J by 1 base, leaving 11 bases between them. CDR1 and CDR2 from the germline V gene are MNHNY and SVGAGI (reference sequence). In DNA, the CDR3 is TGTGCCAGCAGTTACAGCAGGCTGGCGAACACTGAAGCTTTCTTT. It codes for CASSYSRLANTEAFF.

The chain uses TRBV18 and TRBJ2-2, with 8 bases aligning to TRBD2. This CDR3 has 15 amino acids. In germline, CDR1 is KGHSH, CDR2 LQKENI. Germline trimming cut 3 bases from V and 0 bases from J; bases unmatched to any gene: 0. In nucleotides, the CDR3 is TGTGCCAGCTCACCGACTAGCGCGAACACCGGGGAGCTGTTTTTT. Protein product: CASSPTSANTGELFF.

The chain recombines TRBV6-5 with TRBJ2-3; a weak D match, TRBD2 (5 bases). V dropped 0 bases and J dropped 5 bases, with 15 bases sitting between them. Per the germline V gene, CDR1 is MNHEY and CDR2 is SVGAGI. The CDR3 totals 16 residues. The CDR3 protein is CASSYSDSAGVDTQYF. CDR3 bases: TGTGCCAGCAGTTACTCAGACTCCGCCGGGGTAGATACGCAGTATTTT.

This rearrangement joins TRBV6-1 to TRBJ1-3, with D possibly TRBD1 on 6 matching bases. This CDR3 has 15 residues. CDR1 and CDR2 from the germline V gene are MNHNS and SASEGT. The V gene lost 9 bases and the J gene lost 0 bases, with 15 bases spanning the gap. CDR3 nucleotide sequence: TGTGCCAGTACGCCTTCAGGGGACTCTGGAAACACCATATATTTT. This codes for CASTPSGDSGNTIYF.